This record looks at one TCR beta chain sequence and its context. TCRdb re-analysed the RT-PCR reads in MiXCR, keeping a single row per CDR3 protein. Seen here are hundreds of thousands of distinct CDR3 sequences, 13% to 15% observed once, and the top ten hold 3.6%. Per the germline V gene, CDR1 is SGHTA and CDR2 is FQGNSA. The CDR3 is 12 amino acids. The V end lost 4 bases, the J end lost 3 bases, and 5 bases lay between the germline ends. The chain employs TRBV7-2 and TRBJ2-3; no firm D call. The sample was memory CD4+ T cells from blood. The TCR sequence derives from a female donor in good health, serving as a healthy control. The CDR3 sequence is CASSWLTDTQYF. Here the CDR3 DNA reads TGTGCCAGCAGCTGGCTGACAGATACGCAGTATTTT.